This is a list of T cell receptor beta chains from one sample in a study of tumor-infiltrating lymphocytes in localized non-small cell lung cancer. This table comes from immunoSEQ multiplex PCR, and its TCRdb copy is limited to in-frame clones, with some not included. The repertoire includes approximately 15,000 clones, approximately 70% of them detected once, and 9% to 9.5% sits in the top ten. The sequenced sample consisted of lung tumor tissue. These receptors came from a human donor with non-small cell lung cancer. Both conserved end residues are part of each CDR3. D genes are given only for firm matches. For some rows the clone size is stated as once, few or many, or as a class when expanded; others skip it.

CDR3 DNA: TGTGCCAGCAGCTCAGGGACGACGAAGGGGGAGCTGTTTTTT; CDR3 protein: CASSSGTTKGELFF; J gene: TRBJ2-2; V gene: TRBV7-2; clone size: .; D gene: .
CDR3 DNA: TGCGCCAGCAGCGTACAGGGTGAAAATGAGCAGTTCTTC; CDR3 protein: CASSVQGENEQFF; J gene: TRBJ2-1; V gene: TRBV10-1; clone size: .; D gene: .
CDR3 DNA: TGTGCCAGCAGCCCACGAGGTTGGGAGAACACTGAAGCTTTCTTT; CDR3 protein: CASSPRGWENTEAFF; J gene: TRBJ1-1; V gene: TRBV9; clone size: few; D gene: .
CDR3 DNA: TGTGCCAGCAGAAAAACACAGGGGTCTACCCAGTACTTC; CDR3 protein: CASRKTQGSTQYF; J gene: TRBJ2-5; V gene: TRBV6-1; clone size: .; D gene: TRBD1
CDR3 DNA: TGTGCCAGCAGCTCCCTGGTCCAAGAGACCCAGTACTTC; CDR3 protein: CASSSLVQETQYF; J gene: TRBJ2-5; V gene: TRBV11-1; clone size: .; D gene: .
CDR3 DNA: TGCGCCAGCAGTGAGTCACCTTTGACTGAAGCTTTCTTT; CDR3 protein: CASSESPLTEAFF; J gene: TRBJ1-1; V gene: TRBV10-2; clone size: .; D gene: .
CDR3 DNA: TGTGCCAGCAGTTACTCGGCACAGGGTTATAATTCACCCCTCCACTTT; CDR3 protein: CASSYSAQGYNSPLHF; J gene: TRBJ1-6; V gene: TRBV6-5; clone size: .; D gene: .
CDR3 DNA: TGTGCCAGTAGTATAGATCACGGGCCGGGCGGCCAAGAGACCCAGTACTTC; CDR3 protein: CASSIDHGPGGQETQYF; J gene: TRBJ2-5; V gene: TRBV19; clone size: .; D gene: .
CDR3 DNA: TGTGCCAGCAGCTTTGACAAGGACAATTCACCCCTCCACTTT; CDR3 protein: CASSFDKDNSPLHF; J gene: TRBJ1-6; V gene: TRBV7-6; clone size: few; D gene: .
CDR3 DNA: TGTGCCAGCAGCCAACAGGGGGCGGCCTACAATGAGCAGTTCTTC; CDR3 protein: CASSQQGAAYNEQFF; J gene: TRBJ2-1; V gene: TRBV7-8; clone size: .; D gene: TRBD1
CDR3 DNA: TGTGCCAGCAGTGAAGGGGGGAGGGGGCTGGAGACCCAGTACTTC; CDR3 protein: CASSEGGRGLETQYF; J gene: TRBJ2-5; V gene: TRBV2; clone size: .; D gene: .
CDR3 DNA: TGTGCCAGCAGTGAGAGGAGTGAAGCTTTCTTT; CDR3 protein: CASSERSEAFF; J gene: TRBJ1-1; V gene: TRBV6-5; clone size: .; D gene: .
CDR3 DNA: TGTGCCAGCAGTCAGACAGGCGTGAACACTGAAGCTTTCTTT; CDR3 protein: CASSQTGVNTEAFF; J gene: TRBJ1-1; V gene: TRBV28; clone size: .; D gene: .
CDR3 DNA: TGTGCCACGACCACAGCCTCCAACACTGAAGCTTTCTTT; CDR3 protein: CATTTASNTEAFF; J gene: TRBJ1-1; V gene: TRBV25-1; clone size: .; D gene: .
CDR3 DNA: TGTGCCAGCAGCAGACAGGGTTATGAGCAGTTCTTC; CDR3 protein: CASSRQGYEQFF; J gene: TRBJ2-1; V gene: TRBV7-6; clone size: few; D gene: TRBD1
CDR3 DNA: TGTGCCACCTCACAGGGTTACAATCAGCCCCAGCATTTT; CDR3 protein: CATSQGYNQPQHF; J gene: TRBJ1-5; V gene: TRBV19; clone size: .; D gene: .
CDR3 DNA: TGTGCCAGCAGCTCCTCGGGACACCACTATGGCTACACCTTC; CDR3 protein: CASSSSGHHYGYTF; J gene: TRBJ1-2; V gene: TRBV11-3; clone size: .; D gene: .
CDR3 DNA: TGTGCCAGCAGTGAAGCCGCTAACATCCGGGACAGGGGGAAGTCTGGGGCCAACGTCCTGACTTTC; CDR3 protein: CASSEAANIRDRGKSGANVLTF; J gene: TRBJ2-6; V gene: TRBV2; clone size: .; D gene: TRBD1